A selection of T cell receptor beta chains follows, all from one sample in a study of response to subunit inactivated influenza vaccine. TCRdb processed the RT-PCR reads anew with MiXCR; each CDR3 protein has one entry. The data show 450,000 to 500,000 distinct CDR3 sequences, with approximately 9.9% seen just once and about 12% held by the top ten. Specimen: PBMCs from blood, collected roughly 46 days after vaccination. These receptors were collected from a man in his fifties or sixties who received an inactivated influenza vaccine. The CDR3 runs from the conserved cysteine through the conserved F or W. D genes are given only for firm matches. Clone sizes are given selectively: once, few, many, or a class where the clone is expanded.

clone size | J gene | V gene | D gene | CDR3 DNA | CDR3 protein
many | TRBJ2-7 | TRBV12-3/TRBV12-4 | NA | TGTGCCAGCAGCCAACGTTCCAACGAGCAGTACTTC | CASSQRSNEQYF
few | TRBJ2-1 | TRBV28 | NA | TGTGCCAGCAGTTTAGCGGGAAACCAGTTCTTC | CASSLAGNQFF
few | TRBJ1-6 | TRBV9 | TRBD1 | TGTGCCAGCAGCGTAGGGGGTGGACAGGGGAATTCACCCCTCCACTTT | CASSVGGGQGNSPLHF
once | TRBJ2-3 | TRBV3-1 | TRBD2 | TGTGCCTTCTGTTCCGGGACTAGCGGGAGGGTCAGCACAGATACGCAGTATTTT | CAFCSGTSGRVSTDTQYF
many | TRBJ1-5 | TRBV7-2 | TRBD1 | TGTGCCAGCGGGGACAGGGTAAATCAGCCCCAGCATTTT | CASGDRVNQPQHF
NA | TRBJ2-7 | TRBV19 | NA | TGTGCCAGTAGTATGGGACTCGGGGACGAGCAGTACTTC | CASSMGLGDEQYF
NA | TRBJ2-7 | TRBV12-3/TRBV12-4 | NA | TGTGCCAGCAGTCCCAGGGGGGGCGCGTCCGAGCAGTACTTC | CASSPRGGASEQYF
many | TRBJ2-2 | TRBV5-1 | NA | TGCGCCAGCAGCTCCCAGGGGAACACCGGGGAGCTGTTTTTT | CASSSQGNTGELFF
few | TRBJ1-4 | TRBV28 | NA | TGTGCCAGCAGTCTCCTCGTAATTACAACTAATGAAAAACTGTTTTTT | CASSLLVITTNEKLFF
once | TRBJ2-7 | TRBV18 | NA | TGTGCCAGCTCACAAGCGAGGGGAGTGGGATCCTACGAGCAGTACTTC | CASSQARGVGSYEQYF
many | TRBJ2-1 | TRBV12-3/TRBV12-4 | TRBD1 | TGTGCCTCTCTCCGGGGGACAGGAGTAAACAATGAGCAGTTCTTC | CASLRGTGVNNEQFF
few | TRBJ2-3 | TRBV6-5 | NA | TGTGCCAGCAGTTACAGGTCCCCTCGGACAGATACGCAGTATTTT | CASSYRSPRTDTQYF
NA | TRBJ1-6 | TRBV7-8 | TRBD1 | TGTGCCAGCAGCCCGCGACAGGGAATTATGAATTCACCCCTCCACTTT | CASSPRQGIMNSPLHF
few | TRBJ2-3 | TRBV20-1 | NA | TGCAGTGCCAGTATCTACTCCACAGATACGCAGTATTTT | CSASIYSTDTQYF
NA | TRBJ2-1 | TRBV7-2 | NA | TGTGCCAGCAGATTAGCACAAGGAGTCTACAATGAGCAGTTCTTC | CASRLAQGVYNEQFF
many | TRBJ1-5 | TRBV20-1 | NA | TGCAGTGCTAGAGTGGCAGTCAATCAGCCCCAGCATTTT | CSARVAVNQPQHF
many | TRBJ2-7 | TRBV29-1 | NA | TGCAGCGTTATAGTACCCTACGAGCAGTACTTC | CSVIVPYEQYF
NA | TRBJ2-7 | TRBV3-1 | TRBD2 | TGTGCCAGCAGCCAAGAGGTCCTAGCGGGAAACGAGCAGTACTTC | CASSQEVLAGNEQYF
few | TRBJ1-5 | TRBV4-1 | NA | TGCGCCAGCAGCCAGGTCCAATGGGATCAGCCCCAGCATTTT | CASSQVQWDQPQHF
few | TRBJ2-1 | TRBV20-1 | TRBD1 | TGCAGTGCTAGGGGACAGGGGTACAATGAGCAGTTCTTC | CSARGQGYNEQFF
NA | TRBJ2-1 | TRBV4-2 | TRBD1 | TGTGCCAGCAGCCCCTTCGTCGGGACAGGGGCTGCTGAGCAGTTCTTC | CASSPFVGTGAAEQFF
many | TRBJ2-2 | TRBV5-5 | TRBD2 | TGTGCCAGCAGCTTGAGCGGCGGGAGGGCCGGCGGGGAGCTGTTTTTT | CASSLSGGRAGGELFF
few | TRBJ2-1 | TRBV4-3 | TRBD2 | TGCGCCAGCAGCCTATTTAGGCTAGCGGGAGTAGGGGGCAATGAGCAGTTCTTC | CASSLFRLAGVGGNEQFF
few | TRBJ2-7 | TRBV7-2 | TRBD1 | TGTGCCAGCAGCTTCTCACTTGGACAGGGGTCCTACGAGCAGTACTTC | CASSFSLGQGSYEQYF
few | TRBJ2-5 | TRBV20-1 | NA | TGCAGTGCTGCAAGGGTGGAGACCCAGTACTTC | CSAARVETQYF
NA | TRBJ2-3 | TRBV27 | NA | TGTGCCAGCAGTTTGGACGGCTTCACAGATACGCAGTATTTT | CASSLDGFTDTQYF
once | TRBJ1-2 | TRBV24-1 | NA | TGTGCCACCAGTGATTCAAACTATGGCTACACCTTC | CATSDSNYGYTF
NA | TRBJ2-3 | TRBV20-1 | NA | TGCAGTGCTAGAGACCTATTTCGCACTCACACAGATACGCAGTATTTT | CSARDLFRTHTDTQYF
few | TRBJ1-5 | TRBV6-2/TRBV6-3 | NA | TGTGCCAGCAGTTACTCTCGGGGGTATGGCAATCAGCCCCAGCATTTT | CASSYSRGYGNQPQHF
few | TRBJ2-7 | TRBV28 | NA | TGTGCCAGCAGTTTGCATGCCGGGACATATTCCTACGAGCAGTACTTC | CASSLHAGTYSYEQYF
few | TRBJ2-5 | TRBV4-3 | TRBD2 | TGCGCCAGCAGCCAAGATTCTAGCGGGGGGTCGCGGACCCAGTACTTC | CASSQDSSGGSRTQYF
NA | TRBJ2-3 | TRBV7-2 | TRBD2 | TGTGCCAGCAGGAGACTAGCGGGGGTTAGCACAGATACGCAGTATTTT | CASRRLAGVSTDTQYF
few | TRBJ2-3 | TRBV9 | NA | TGTGCCAGCAGCGTAACCCCCTCCGGGACAGATACGCAGTATTTT | CASSVTPSGTDTQYF
many | TRBJ2-1 | TRBV15 | NA | TGTGCCACCAGCAGCCCAACGACTAGTTCGGTTGACTACAATGAGCAGTTCTTC | CATSSPTTSSVDYNEQFF
NA | TRBJ2-7 | TRBV7-2 | NA | TGTGCCAGCAGCTTAAGCGCATCGATCGACGAGCAGTACTTC | CASSLSASIDEQYF
few | TRBJ1-2 | TRBV20-1 | NA | TGCAGTGCTCGCGGGGAGCGGGGATCTCTAGGCTACACCTTC | CSARGERGSLGYTF
few | TRBJ2-3 | TRBV7-6 | TRBD2 | TGTGCCAGCAGCTCCATCGGGGGAGGGGACACAGATACGCAGTATTTT | CASSSIGGGDTDTQYF
many | TRBJ2-5 | TRBV5-1 | NA | TGCGCCAGCAGCGAACCCCTTAAACGGGACGGAGGGGGAGAGACCCAGTACTTC | CASSEPLKRDGGGETQYF
NA | TRBJ2-3 | TRBV7-2 | TRBD1 | TGTGCCAGCAGCTTAGGTACAGGGGTCTTTTCCACAGATACGCAGTATTTT | CASSLGTGVFSTDTQYF
NA | TRBJ2-4 | TRBV7-8 | NA | TGTGCCAGCAGCTTAATAAGGGGGGACATTCAGTACTTC | CASSLIRGDIQYF
few | TRBJ1-1 | TRBV2 | NA | TGTGCCAGCAGTTACGGACCTGAAGCTTTCTTT | CASSYGPEAFF
NA | TRBJ2-5 | TRBV29-1 | NA | TGCAGCGTTGGGCCAGTAGGAGAGACCCAGTACTTC | CSVGPVGETQYF
NA | TRBJ2-5 | TRBV29-1 | NA | TGCAGCGTTGACCTAGGTGGGGGAGGAGAGACCCAGTACTTC | CSVDLGGGGETQYF
NA | TRBJ1-6 | TRBV14 | NA | TGTGCCAGCAGCCATGCGGGACTCTATAATTCACCCCTCCACTTT | CASSHAGLYNSPLHF
NA | TRBJ2-7 | TRBV6-1 | TRBD2 | TGTGCCAGCAGACAAGGACTAGCGGGAGCCTACGAGCAGTACTTC | CASRQGLAGAYEQYF
many | TRBJ1-2 | TRBV5-5 | TRBD1 | TGTGCCAGCAGCTTTGGACAGGGGGACTATGGCTACACCTTC | CASSFGQGDYGYTF
many | TRBJ2-1 | TRBV7-9 | TRBD2 | TGTGCCAGCAGCCCGGGGACTAGCGGGAACAATGAGCAGTTCTTC | CASSPGTSGNNEQFF
many | TRBJ1-2 | TRBV20-1 | NA | TGCAGTGCTCAGGCGGTAGCTAACTATGGCTACACCTTC | CSAQAVANYGYTF
few | TRBJ2-3 | TRBV5-1 | NA | TGCGCCAGCAGCCCGGGACCTCCTGCGGGCACAGATACGCAGTATTTT | CASSPGPPAGTDTQYF
NA | TRBJ2-5 | TRBV13 | TRBD1 | TGTGCCAGCAGCTTGGGGACGGCGGACAGGGGAAAACGGGAGACCCAGTACTTC | CASSLGTADRGKRETQYF
NA | TRBJ2-3 | TRBV29-1 | NA | TGCAGCGTTGAGGGCAGGGCCAACACAGATACGCAGTATTTT | CSVEGRANTDTQYF
many | TRBJ2-1 | TRBV10-3 | NA | TGTGCCATCAGTGAGTCCCAGGGGAGCAACAATGAGCAGTTCTTC | CAISESQGSNNEQFF
NA | TRBJ1-2 | TRBV15 | TRBD1 | TGTGCCACCAGCGGACAGGGGGCTAACTATGGCTACACCTTC | CATSGQGANYGYTF
many | TRBJ2-2 | TRBV6-1 | TRBD2 | TGTGCCAGCAGTGCTGGGAGGGCGACCGGGGAGCTGTTTTTT | CASSAGRATGELFF